A selection of T cell receptor beta chains follows, all from one sample in a study of blood T cells in healthy people across ages. A single record per CDR3 protein comes from TCRdb applying MiXCR to the 5' RACE reads. The table has 1.4 million to 1.5 million distinct CDR3 sequences, about 40% seen once. The material sequenced was blood. The receptors derive from a woman aged 18-30 years in good health. Both conserved end residues are part of each CDR3. A D gene is named only where the DNA matches it firmly. Only some rows state a clone size, as once, few, many or a class for expanded clones.

cdr3_aa cdr3_nt j_call v_call clone_size d_call
CASSEGGTKDTQYF TGTGCCAGTTCCGAGGGGGGGACTAAAGATACGCAGTATTTT TRBJ2-3 TRBV6-5 . .
CASSYSDNEQYF TGTGCCAGCAGTTATAGCGACAATGAGCAGTACTTC TRBJ2-5 TRBV7-9 once .
CASSQGGGGRNYGYTF TGCGCCAGCAGCCAAGGAGGAGGCGGGCGTAACTATGGCTACACCTTC TRBJ1-2 TRBV4-1 once .
CASSRLTGEGGETQYF TGTGCCAGCAGTAGGCTAACGGGGGAGGGGGGAGAGACCCAGTACTTC TRBJ2-5 TRBV6-5 . .
CASSVTGGPQNF TGTGCCAGCAGTGTGACAGGGGGGCCCCAGAATTTT TRBJ1-5 TRBV12-3/TRBV12-4 . TRBD1
CASSRAETPLSYGYTF TGTGCCAGCAGTCGAGCCGAGACCCCTCTAAGCTATGGCTACACCTTC TRBJ1-2 TRBV7-9 few .
CASSLTGDIYGYTF TGCGCCAGCAGCTTGACAGGAGATATCTATGGCTACACCTTC TRBJ1-2 TRBV5-1 . .
CASSFAPGTGIKTIEAFF TGCGCCAGCAGCTTTGCCCCCGGGACAGGGATTAAGACCATTGAAGCTTTCTTT TRBJ1-1 TRBV4-1 few TRBD1
CASRREWALNTEAFF TGTGCCAGCAGGCGGGAGTGGGCACTGAACACTGAAGCTTTCTTT TRBJ1-1 TRBV7-2 few .
CASSSSGGDADTQYF TGTGCCAGCAGCTCTAGCGGGGGGGACGCAGATACGCAGTATTTT TRBJ2-3 TRBV12-3/TRBV12-4 . TRBD2
CSAIAFGGYQETQYF TGCAGTGCCATCGCCTTTGGAGGGTACCAAGAGACCCAGTACTTC TRBJ2-5 TRBV20-1 few .
CASSVTGAPGNEQFF TGCGCCAGCAGCGTGACAGGGGCCCCCGGGAATGAGCAGTTCTTC TRBJ2-1 TRBV5-1 . TRBD1
CASMGKREVDTGELFF TGTGCCAGCATGGGGAAGCGGGAGGTAGACACCGGGGAGCTGTTTTTT TRBJ2-2 TRBV2 few TRBD2
CASRSSRAGKDNEQFF TGCGCCAGCAGATCCAGCAGGGCCGGGAAAGACAATGAGCAGTTCTTC TRBJ2-1 TRBV5-1 few .
CASSQDRAGTRPHEQFF TGCGCCAGCAGCCAAGATCGGGCGGGGACTCGACCGCATGAGCAGTTCTTC TRBJ2-1 TRBV4-1 . .
CASSTDTGSQETQYF TGTGCCAGCAGCACAGACACGGGATCCCAAGAGACCCAGTACTTC TRBJ2-5 TRBV5-4 . .
CAISEGEGLNYGYTF TGTGCCATCAGTGAGGGGGAGGGTTTAAACTATGGCTACACCTTC TRBJ1-2 TRBV10-3 . .
CASSYGTDPDTQYF TGTGCCAGCAGTTACGGGACAGACCCAGATACGCAGTATTTT TRBJ2-3 TRBV6-5 . TRBD1
CTGGTSSYNEQFF TGCACTGGCGGGACAAGCTCCTACAATGAGCAGTTCTTC TRBJ2-1 TRBV20-1 few .
CASSYYSGTSGGSEQFF TGTGCCAGCAGTTACTATTCCGGGACTAGCGGGGGGAGTGAGCAGTTCTTC TRBJ2-1 TRBV6-5 . TRBD2
CSVVASGGLPGATQYF TGCAGCGTTGTAGCTAGCGGGGGGCTCCCCGGGGCTACGCAGTATTTT TRBJ2-3 TRBV29-1 few TRBD2
CASSFRDYNTGELFF TGTGCCAGCAGCTTCCGGGACTATAACACCGGGGAGCTGTTTTTT TRBJ2-2 TRBV3-1 . TRBD2
CARIRDRVNQPQHF TGTGCCCGCATTAGGGACAGGGTTAATCAGCCCCAGCATTTT TRBJ1-5 TRBV27 . TRBD1
CSVDPLREEQFF TGCAGCGTTGATCCTCTGCGAGAGGAGCAGTTCTTC TRBJ2-1 TRBV29-1 few .
CASSLASAGYYNEQFF TGCGCCAGCAGCTTGGCCTCGGCAGGGTACTACAATGAGCAGTTCTTC TRBJ2-1 TRBV5-1 few .
CASNRDGNNEQYF TGTGCCAGCAACCGGGACGGGAACAATGAGCAGTACTTC TRBJ2-5 TRBV9 . .
CASSLYGFDLTGEDTDTQYF TGTGCCAGCAGTTTATACGGGTTTGACCTTACAGGTGAAGACACAGATACGCAGTATTTT TRBJ2-3 TRBV27 few .
CSARGTSGRETQYF TGCAGTGCTAGGGGGACTAGCGGGAGGGAGACCCAGTACTTC TRBJ2-5 TRBV20-1 . TRBD2
CSAAPDRSTDTQYF TGCAGTGCTGCTCCGGACAGGAGCACAGATACGCAGTATTTT TRBJ2-3 TRBV20-1 . TRBD1
CASSEKRVSDNEQFF TGTGCCAGCAGTGAGAAAAGGGTATCGGACAATGAGCAGTTCTTC TRBJ2-1 TRBV6-1 . .
CSARPWTGKQETQYF TGCAGTGCTAGACCCTGGACAGGGAAACAAGAGACCCAGTACTTC TRBJ2-5 TRBV20-1 few TRBD1
CATDGGTDTQYF TGTGCCACGGATGGGGGCACAGATACGCAGTATTTT TRBJ2-3 TRBV10-3 few .
CASSLALGGVYNEQFF TGCGCCAGCAGCTTGGCCTTAGGGGGCGTCTACAATGAGCAGTTCTTC TRBJ2-1 TRBV5-1 . TRBD1
CASSQGPAGTEAFF TGTGCCAGCAGCCAAGGTCCGGCGGGCACTGAAGCTTTCTTT TRBJ1-1 TRBV4-2 few .
CAISESLSGRTDTQYF TGTGCCATCAGTGAGTCCTTAAGCGGGAGAACAGATACGCAGTATTTT TRBJ2-3 TRBV10-3 many TRBD2
CASSQPGTGRGVYGYTF TGCGCCAGCAGCCAACCCGGGACAGGGAGAGGGGTATATGGCTACACCTTC TRBJ1-2 TRBV4-1 . TRBD1
CASGGRTGHTEAFF TGTGCCAGCGGAGGGAGGACAGGGCACACTGAAGCTTTCTTT TRBJ1-1 TRBV12-3/TRBV12-4 . TRBD1
CSASPLTSGEYNEQFF TGCAGTGCTAGTCCCCTCACTAGCGGGGAATACAATGAGCAGTTCTTC TRBJ2-1 TRBV20-1 few TRBD2
CASSLNSGTGASPLHF TGTGCCAGCAGTTTAAATTCCGGGACAGGGGCCTCACCCCTCCACTTT TRBJ1-6 TRBV12-3/TRBV12-4 . TRBD1
CASSQDGRRTDTQYF TGCGCCAGCAGCCAAGATGGGCGGAGGACAGATACGCAGTATTTT TRBJ2-3 TRBV4-1 . .
CASSSGAGDAKNIQYF TGTGCCAGCAGCAGCGGGGCGGGGGACGCCAAAAACATTCAGTACTTC TRBJ2-4 TRBV7-2 . TRBD2
CASSYGPAGTDTPYF TGTGCCAGCAGTTACGGTCCAGCGGGAACAGATACGCCGTATTTT TRBJ2-3 TRBV6-8 . TRBD2
CSARSSSGRLKNYNEQFF TGCAGTGCCCGTTCCTCTAGCGGGAGGCTCAAGAATTACAATGAGCAGTTCTTC TRBJ2-1 TRBV20-1 . TRBD2
CATRQGSNQPQHF TGCGCCACTAGACAGGGCTCCAATCAGCCCCAGCATTTT TRBJ1-5 TRBV10-2 . TRBD1
CASSGTATNYGYTF TGTGCCAGCAGCGGGACAGCCACTAACTATGGCTACACCTTC TRBJ1-2 TRBV6-4 few TRBD1
CASSPAPREAYEQYF TGTGCCAGCAGCCCGGCCCCGCGGGAAGCCTACGAGCAGTACTTC TRBJ2-7 TRBV7-2 . .
CSASYGFATNEKLFF TGCAGTGCTAGTTACGGGTTCGCAACTAATGAAAAACTGTTTTTT TRBJ1-4 TRBV20-1 . .
CSVVMVDRPYNEQFF TGCAGCGTGGTGATGGTTGACAGACCCTACAATGAGCAGTTCTTC TRBJ2-1 TRBV29-1 . .